A single TCR beta chain is shown here with its context. Its antigen is not identified. The sample originates from a study of cytomegalovirus exposure and HLA in healthy donors. Amplification used 60 Vbeta primers and 13 Jbeta primers. Here immunoSEQ multiplex PCR was the method, and the copy in TCRdb shows in-frame clones only, minus some. The table records roughly 100,000 clones, around four fifths of them present only once. Germline V gene sequence: CDR1 PRHDT, CDR2 FYEKMQ (reference sequence). The CDR3 runs 12 residues. The ends were cut back, 5 bases at V and 0 bases at J, with 4 bases in the middle. Whole-study findings and limits: A missense variant in DCLRE1C was later tied to TCR beta V- and J-gene trimming. While the bulk of TCR sequences proved rare, some public TCRs turned up in many donors.

The chain recombines TRBV13 with TRBJ1-1, with unresolved D. This clonotype originated in a female donor in good health and CMV-seropositive. The sample was PBMCs. This CDR3 reads CASSPLNTEAFF. CDR3 in DNA: TGTGCCAGCAGCCCCTTGAACACTGAAGCTTTCTTT.